This note documents a single T cell receptor (beta chain) sequence. Its antigen is not known. Method: immunoSEQ multiplex PCR; TCRdb's copy keeps in-frame clones and lacks some. The table has roughly 120,000 clones, 88% seen once; the top ten hold 10% to 15%. The data derive from a study of PD-1 blockade in mismatch repair-deficient tumors. Whole-study findings and limits: Tumor-resident clones, often absent from pretreatment blood, expanded after pembrolizumab and then contracted.

The CDR3 runs 12 residues. The V end lost 0 bases, the J end lost 17 bases, and 14 bases lay between the germline ends. In germline, CDR1 is SGHDT, CDR2 YYEEEE. Sequenced here: peripheral blood, sampled just under 74 weeks after starting pembrolizumab. The rearrangement joins TRBV5-6 to TRBJ1-4; a weak D match, TRBD1 (5 bases). The receptor was isolated from an adult with mismatch repair-deficient cancer. The DNA for the CDR3 is TGTGCCAGCAGCTTGGGGGGCCGGACTGAATTTTTT. Protein sequence: CASSLGGRTEFF.